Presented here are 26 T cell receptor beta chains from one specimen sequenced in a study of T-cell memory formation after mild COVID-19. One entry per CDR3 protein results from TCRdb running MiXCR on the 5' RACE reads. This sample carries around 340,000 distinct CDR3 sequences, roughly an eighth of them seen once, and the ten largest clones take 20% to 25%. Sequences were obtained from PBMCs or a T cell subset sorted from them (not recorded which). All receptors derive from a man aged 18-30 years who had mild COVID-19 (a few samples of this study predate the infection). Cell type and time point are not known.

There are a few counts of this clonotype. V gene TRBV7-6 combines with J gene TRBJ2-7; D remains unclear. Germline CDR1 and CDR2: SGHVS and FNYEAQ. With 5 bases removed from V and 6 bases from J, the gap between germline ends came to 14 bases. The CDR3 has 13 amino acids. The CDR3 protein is CASSHAPPGEQYF. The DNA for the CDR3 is TGTGCCAGCAGCCACGCACCCCCGGGCGAGCAGTACTTC.

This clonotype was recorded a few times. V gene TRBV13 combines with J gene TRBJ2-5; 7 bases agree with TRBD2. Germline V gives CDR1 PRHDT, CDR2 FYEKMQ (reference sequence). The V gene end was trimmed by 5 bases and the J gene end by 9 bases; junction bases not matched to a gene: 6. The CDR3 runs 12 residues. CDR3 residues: CASSPRRGAQYF. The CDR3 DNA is TGTGCCAGCAGCCCCCGACGGGGGGCCCAGTACTTC. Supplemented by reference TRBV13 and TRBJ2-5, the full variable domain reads AAGVIQSPRHLIKEKRETATLKCYPIPRHDTVYWYQQGPGQDPQFLISFYEKMQSDKGSIPDRFSAQQFSDYHSELNMSSLELGDSALYFCASSPRRGAQYFGPGTRLLVL.

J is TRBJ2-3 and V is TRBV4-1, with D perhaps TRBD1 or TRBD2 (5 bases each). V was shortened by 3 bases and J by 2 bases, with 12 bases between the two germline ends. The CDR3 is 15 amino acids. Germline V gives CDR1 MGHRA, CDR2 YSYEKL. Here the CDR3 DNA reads TGCGCCAGCAGCCAGGGGGTGAGGGTCACAGATACGCAGTATTTT. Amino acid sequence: CASSQGVRVTDTQYF.

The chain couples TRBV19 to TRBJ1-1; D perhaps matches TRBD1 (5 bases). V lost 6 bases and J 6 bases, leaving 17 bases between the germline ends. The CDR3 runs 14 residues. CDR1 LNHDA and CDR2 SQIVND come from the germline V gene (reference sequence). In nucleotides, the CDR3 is TGTGCCAGTAGAAGGGAGGGGATTAGGGCTGAAGCTTTCTTT. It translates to CASRREGIRAEAFF.

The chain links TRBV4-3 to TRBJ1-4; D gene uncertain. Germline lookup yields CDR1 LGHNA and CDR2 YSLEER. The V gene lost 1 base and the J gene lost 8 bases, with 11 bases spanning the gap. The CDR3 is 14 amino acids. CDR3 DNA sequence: TGCGCCAGCAGCCAAGGTTTCGTTCTAGAAAAACTGTTTTTT. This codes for CASSQGFVLEKLFF.

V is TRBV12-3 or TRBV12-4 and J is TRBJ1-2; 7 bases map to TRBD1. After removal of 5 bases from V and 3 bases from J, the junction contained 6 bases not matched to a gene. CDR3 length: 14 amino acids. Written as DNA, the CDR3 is TGTGCCAGCAGTCCCATGAGGGGGCACTATGGCTACACCTTC. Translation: CASSPMRGHYGYTF.

CDR3 DNA: TGTGCCAGCAGCCCGACAGGGATGAGGACTGAAGCTTTCTTT. The encoded protein is CASSPTGMRTEAFF. The V gene is TRBV27, the J gene TRBJ1-1; 7 nucleotides match TRBD1. Trimming at V came to 6 bases and at J to 5 bases, leaving 9 bases not matched to a gene. The germline V gene has CDR1 MNHEY and CDR2 SMNVEV (reference sequence). CDR3 length equals 14 residues.

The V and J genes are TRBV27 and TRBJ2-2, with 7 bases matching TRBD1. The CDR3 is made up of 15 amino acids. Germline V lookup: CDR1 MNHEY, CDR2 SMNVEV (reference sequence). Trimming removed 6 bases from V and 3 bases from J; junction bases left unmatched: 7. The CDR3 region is CASRRQGTDTGELFF. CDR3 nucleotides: TGTGCCAGCAGACGACAGGGTACTGACACCGGGGAGCTGTTTTTT.

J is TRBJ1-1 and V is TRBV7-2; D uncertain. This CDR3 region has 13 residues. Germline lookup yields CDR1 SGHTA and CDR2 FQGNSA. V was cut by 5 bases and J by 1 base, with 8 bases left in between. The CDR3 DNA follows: TGTGCCAGCAGCCCAATAGAGAACACTGAAGCTTTCTTT. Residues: CASSPIENTEAFF.

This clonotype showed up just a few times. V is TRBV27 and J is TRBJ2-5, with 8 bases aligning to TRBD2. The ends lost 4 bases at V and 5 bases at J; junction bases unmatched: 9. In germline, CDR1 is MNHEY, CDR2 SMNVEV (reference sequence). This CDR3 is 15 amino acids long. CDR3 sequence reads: CASSSPAGAEETQYF. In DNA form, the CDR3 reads TGTGCCAGCAGTTCCCCAGCGGGGGCGGAGGAGACCCAGTACTTC.

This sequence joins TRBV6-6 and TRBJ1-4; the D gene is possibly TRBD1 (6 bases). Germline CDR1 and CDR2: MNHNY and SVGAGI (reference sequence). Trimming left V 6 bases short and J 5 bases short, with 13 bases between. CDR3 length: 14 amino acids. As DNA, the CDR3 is TGTGCCAGCAGCTTGGACAGATCGAATGAAAAACTGTTTTTT. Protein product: CASSLDRSNEKLFF.

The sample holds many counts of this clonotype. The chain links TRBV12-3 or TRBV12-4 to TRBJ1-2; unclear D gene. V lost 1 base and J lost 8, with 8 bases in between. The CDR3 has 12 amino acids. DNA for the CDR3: TGTGCCAGCAGTTTAGGGTGGGAAGGCTACACCTTC. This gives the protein CASSLGWEGYTF.

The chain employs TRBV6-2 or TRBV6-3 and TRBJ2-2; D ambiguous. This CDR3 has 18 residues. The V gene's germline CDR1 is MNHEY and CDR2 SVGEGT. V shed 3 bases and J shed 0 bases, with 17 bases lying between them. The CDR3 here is CASSYIPWASANTGELFF. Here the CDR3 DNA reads TGTGCCAGCAGTTATATCCCCTGGGCGTCGGCGAACACCGGGGAGCTGTTTTTT.

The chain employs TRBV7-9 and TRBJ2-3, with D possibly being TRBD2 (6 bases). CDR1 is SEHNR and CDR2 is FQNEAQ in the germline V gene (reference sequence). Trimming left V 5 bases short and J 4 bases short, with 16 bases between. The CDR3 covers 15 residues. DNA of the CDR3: TGTGCCAGCAGCACCCCCGGGATAGCGGCAGATACGCAGTATTTT. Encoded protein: CASSTPGIAADTQYF.

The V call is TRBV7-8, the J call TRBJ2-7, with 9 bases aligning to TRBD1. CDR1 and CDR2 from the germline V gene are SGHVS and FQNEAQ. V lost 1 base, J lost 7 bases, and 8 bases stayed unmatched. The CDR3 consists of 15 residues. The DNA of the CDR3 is TGTGCCAGCAGCTTAGTTTGGGGACAGGGTGAGGAGCAGTACTTC. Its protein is CASSLVWGQGEEQYF.

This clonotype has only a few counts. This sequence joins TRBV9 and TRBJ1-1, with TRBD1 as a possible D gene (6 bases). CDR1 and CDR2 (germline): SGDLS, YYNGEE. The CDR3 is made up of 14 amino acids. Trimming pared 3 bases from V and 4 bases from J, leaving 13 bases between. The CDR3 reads CASSEQGEGTEAFF. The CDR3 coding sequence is TGTGCCAGCAGCGAACAGGGCGAGGGCACTGAAGCTTTCTTT.

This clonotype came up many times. DNA for the CDR3: TGTGCCAGCACCGTAGGGTACGAGCAGTACTTC. Translation: CASTVGYEQYF. The chain combines TRBV2 with TRBJ2-7; D unresolved. CDR3 length: 11 amino acids. V was cut by 7 bases and J by 4 bases, with 8 bases left in between. Germline assignment: CDR1 SNHLY and CDR2 FYNNEI.

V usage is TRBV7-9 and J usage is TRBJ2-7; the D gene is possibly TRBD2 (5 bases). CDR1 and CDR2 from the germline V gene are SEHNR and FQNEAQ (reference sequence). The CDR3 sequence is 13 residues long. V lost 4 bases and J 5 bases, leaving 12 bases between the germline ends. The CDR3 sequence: CASSSKAGNEQYV. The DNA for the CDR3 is TGTGCCAGCAGCTCCAAGGCGGGCAACGAGCAGTACGTC.

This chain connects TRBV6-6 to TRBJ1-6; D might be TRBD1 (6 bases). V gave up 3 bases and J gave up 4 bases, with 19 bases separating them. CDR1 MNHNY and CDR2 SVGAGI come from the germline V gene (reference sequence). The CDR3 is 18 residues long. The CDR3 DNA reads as TGTGCCAGCAGTTATGGAGGTGCTGTCAGGGGATATAATTCACCCCTCCACTTT. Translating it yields CASSYGGAVRGYNSPLHF.

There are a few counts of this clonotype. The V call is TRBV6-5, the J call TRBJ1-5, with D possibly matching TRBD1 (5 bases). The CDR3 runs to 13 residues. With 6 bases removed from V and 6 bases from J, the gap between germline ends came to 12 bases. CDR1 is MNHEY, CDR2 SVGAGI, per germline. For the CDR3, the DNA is TGTGCCAGCAGGCCGGGGGTCAGTCAGCCCCAGCATTTT. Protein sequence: CASRPGVSQPQHF.

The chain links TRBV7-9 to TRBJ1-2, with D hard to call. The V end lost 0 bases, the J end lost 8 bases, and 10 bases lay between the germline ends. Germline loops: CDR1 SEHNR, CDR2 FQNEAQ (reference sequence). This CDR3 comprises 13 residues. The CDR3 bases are TGTGCCAGCAGCTTAGCTACCTATGAAGGCTACACCTTC. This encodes CASSLATYEGYTF.

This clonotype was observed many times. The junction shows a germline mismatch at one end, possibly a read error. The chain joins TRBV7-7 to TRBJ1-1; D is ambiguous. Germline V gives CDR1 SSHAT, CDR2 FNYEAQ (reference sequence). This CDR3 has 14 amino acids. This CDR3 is CASSSAPQNTEAFF. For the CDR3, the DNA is TGTGCTAGCAGCTCCGCTCCCCAGAACACTGAAGCTTTCTTT.

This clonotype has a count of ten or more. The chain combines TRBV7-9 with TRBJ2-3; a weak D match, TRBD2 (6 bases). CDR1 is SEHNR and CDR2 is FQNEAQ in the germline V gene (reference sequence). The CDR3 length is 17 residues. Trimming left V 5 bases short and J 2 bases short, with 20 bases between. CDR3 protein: CASSIEGGARVTDTQYF. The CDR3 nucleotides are TGTGCCAGCAGCATAGAAGGAGGGGCGCGGGTCACAGATACGCAGTATTTT.

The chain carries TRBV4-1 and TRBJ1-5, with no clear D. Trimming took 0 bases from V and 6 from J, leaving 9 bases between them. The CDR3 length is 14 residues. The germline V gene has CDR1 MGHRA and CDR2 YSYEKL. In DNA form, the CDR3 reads TGCGCCAGCAGCCAAGAAGATGTGGGTCAGCCCCAGCATTTT. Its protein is CASSQEDVGQPQHF.

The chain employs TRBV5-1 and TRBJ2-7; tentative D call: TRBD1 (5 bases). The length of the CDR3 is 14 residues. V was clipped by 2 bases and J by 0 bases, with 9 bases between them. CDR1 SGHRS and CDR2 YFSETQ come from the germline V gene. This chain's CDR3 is CASSFDDSSYEQYV. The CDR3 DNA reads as TGCGCCAGCAGCTTTGACGACAGCTCCTACGAGCAGTACGTC.

The CDR3 nucleotides are TGCAGCGTTTCCCAGGGGTACAATGAGCAGTTCTTC. Protein sequence: CSVSQGYNEQFF. This sequence joins TRBV29-1 and TRBJ2-1; D might be TRBD1 (6 bases). With 5 bases removed from V and 4 bases from J, the gap between germline ends came to 9 bases. This CDR3 has 12 amino acids. Germline loops: CDR1 SQVTM, CDR2 ANQGSEA.